A selection of T cell receptor beta chains follows, all from one sample in a study of blood T cell repertoires in COVID-19. Clones were sequenced by immunoSEQ multiplex PCR, and TCRdb holds only the in-frame ones, with some missing. There are roughly 220,000 clones in the sample; around 84% occur only once, and about 5.1% lies in the top ten. The sequenced sample was peripheral blood. All receptors come from a woman in her fifties or sixties who had recovered from COVID-19. Both conserved end residues are part of each CDR3. A D gene is named only where the DNA matches it firmly.

>TRBV6-5|14|TRBJ1-6|-
TGTGCCAGCAGTTACGCACGGAGTAATTCACCCCTCCACTTT
CASSYARSNSPLHF
>TRBV6-5|13|TRBJ2-7|TRBD2
TGTGCCAGCAGTTCTAGCGGGGGGTACGAGCAGTACTTC
CASSSSGGYEQYF
>TRBV19|16|TRBJ2-7|TRBD1
TGTGCCAGTAGTCCCCCCGGGGCAGGGGGAATTTACGAGCAGTACTTC
CASSPPGAGGIYEQYF
>TRBV12-3/TRBV12-4|13|TRBJ1-1|TRBD1
TGTGCCAGCAGAGGACAGGGAAAAACTGAAGCTTTCTTT
CASRGQGKTEAFF
>TRBV15|14|TRBJ1-5|TRBD1
TGTGCCACCAGCCGGGACAGGGTAAACCAGCCCCAGCATTTT
CATSRDRVNQPQHF
>TRBV6-5|12|TRBJ2-1|-
TGTGCCAGCAGTTACCGGGACAATGAGCAGTTCTTC
CASSYRDNEQFF
>TRBV9|14|TRBJ2-2|-
TGTGCCAGCAGCGTATCGGGGAACACCGGGGAGCTGTTTTTT
CASSVSGNTGELFF
>TRBV2|14|TRBJ2-2|-
TGTGCCAGCAGACGACAGAAAATTACCGGGGAGCTGTTTTTT
CASRRQKITGELFF
>TRBV27|16|TRBJ1-6|TRBD1
TGTGCCAGCACTACGTTAGGGGGACAGGGAAGACGGGCCCTCCACTTT
CASTTLGGQGRRALHF
>TRBV15|18|TRBJ2-6|-
TGTGCCACCAGCTCCCCGTCATTTGGGGCAGCGGGGGCCAACGTCCTGACTTTC
CATSSPSFGAAGANVLTF
>TRBV5-6|15|TRBJ2-1|TRBD1
TGTGCCAGCAGCAGTGGACAGGGGGGTAGTAATGAGCAGTTCTTC
CASSSGQGGSNEQFF
>TRBV2|15|TRBJ2-2|TRBD2
TGTGCCAGCAATCCGCGACTAGCGGACACCGGGGAGCTGTTTTTT
CASNPRLADTGELFF
>TRBV5-6|12|TRBJ2-7|-
TGTGCCAGCAGTCAACAGGGTGCCGAGCAGTACTTC
CASSQQGAEQYF
>TRBV6-4|15|TRBJ1-4|-
TGTGCCAGCAGTGGTCCTCGGGGAGGCTATGAAAAACTGTTTTTT
CASSGPRGGYEKLFF
>TRBV27|16|TRBJ2-2|TRBD1
TGTGCCAGCAGTTTCGCCGGGACAGGGGGCACCGGGGAGCTGTTTTTT
CASSFAGTGGTGELFF
>TRBV7-2|16|TRBJ2-7|TRBD2
TGTGCCAGCAGCTACACTAGCGGGGTCCGGTATGACGAGCAGTACTTC
CASSYTSGVRYDEQYF
>TRBV3-1/TRBV3-2|16|TRBJ2-1|TRBD2
TGTGCCAGCAGCCAAGTAGCTAGCGGTACCTACAATGAGCAGTTCTTC
CASSQVASGTYNEQFF